This T cell receptor beta chain was identified during a study of T-cell memory formation after mild COVID-19 (dated by TCRdb to about 2021). In terms of the full investigation: TCR sequence clusters from the two donors were found to be largely donor specific. In two donors, T-cell clones that expanded and contracted after mild COVID-19 were followed by sequencing TCRalpha and TCRbeta repertoires longitudinally. Two young, previously healthy adult volunteers made up the cohort, one male and one female. General findings and caveats noted by the study authors: Clones that contracted from day 15 to 85 showed balanced CD4/CD8 phenotypes, whereas a second wave of clones that expanded from day 15 to 37 leaned towards CD4+. Contracting CD4+ clones were located mainly in the CM and EM memory subsets, whereas CD8+ clones were found to be enriched in EMRA. The detection of some responding clones in pre-infection memory suggests that pre-existing cross-reactive memory T cells joined the SARS-CoV-2 response. Only two mild cases were covered in the study, and larger cohorts including severe cases with pre-infection samples were considered necessary. Whether the second-wave clones peaking on day 37 were SARS-CoV-2 specific was not confirmed.

TCRdb names Illumina NovaSeq 6000 as the instrument used. TCRalpha and TCRbeta cDNA libraries were built by 5'RACE with constant-segment primers, adding sample barcodes and unique molecular identifiers. Trizol reagent was used to extract RNA from every sample. Libraries were amplified in two PCR steps, with a second sample barcode and Illumina TruSeq adapters added in the second step. Libraries were sequenced on an Illumina NovaSeq with 2 x 150 bp paired-end reads. Per the source publication's procedure: With migec v1.2.7, reads were demultiplexed and then collapsed into UMI-guided consensus sequences. Using mixcr v2.1.11, the UMI consensuses were aligned to TRA and TRB V and J templates and assembled into clonotypes. Clonotypes were classified as expanded or contracted when called significant by both edgeR and NoisET, with noise models trained on biological replicates. For edgeR calls, the cutoffs were a false discovery rate-adjusted p below 0.01 and a log2 fold-change threshold of 1. As an exploratory analysis of dynamics, max-normalized trajectories of the 1000 most abundant clonotypes were examined with PCA combined with hierarchical clustering. Separately sequenced CD4+ and CD8+ repertoires were used to assign the CD4 or CD8 phenotype of responding clones. Clones were called with MiXCR by TCRdb after fastp trimmed the public reads at Q25, and only in-frame beta chains were retained. One record per CDR3 amino acid sequence lists the most common genes and DNA. The V and J calls here are based on TCRdb, not the publication. The sample table records a few hundred thousand distinct CDR3 sequences; 10% to 13% of these occur just once. Approximately 3% of the sample goes to the ten largest clones.

Ficoll-Paque density gradient centrifugation was the method used to isolate PBMCs. From the cysteine through the phenylalanine, the CDR3 covers 17 amino acids. Just CDR3 DNA is preserved here, 51 bases in frame from base 1. Reading the germline V gene gives CDR1 MNHEY and CDR2 SVGEGT. V and J lose 2 bases and 7 bases, and a span of 23 bases separates them. Details on this clonotype: This receptor's antigen is unknown. No base-level quality is on record; no much larger clone is a single base apart.

The rearrangement joined TRBV6-2 or TRBV6-3 to TRBJ1-2; tentative D gene TRBD1, with 5 bases matching. Sequenced input: PBMCs or a T cell subset sorted from them (not recorded which). This clonotype was obtained from a young man who had mild COVID-19 (a few samples of this study predate the infection). The sample titles of this study are shuffled in the database, so cell type and time point are left out; the donor was told from shared clones. The sequenced DNA: TGTGCCAGCAGTTACAGCTTGTCCGGGGCGTTGATCGGTGGCTACACCTTC. The encoded protein is CASSYSLSGALIGGYTF.